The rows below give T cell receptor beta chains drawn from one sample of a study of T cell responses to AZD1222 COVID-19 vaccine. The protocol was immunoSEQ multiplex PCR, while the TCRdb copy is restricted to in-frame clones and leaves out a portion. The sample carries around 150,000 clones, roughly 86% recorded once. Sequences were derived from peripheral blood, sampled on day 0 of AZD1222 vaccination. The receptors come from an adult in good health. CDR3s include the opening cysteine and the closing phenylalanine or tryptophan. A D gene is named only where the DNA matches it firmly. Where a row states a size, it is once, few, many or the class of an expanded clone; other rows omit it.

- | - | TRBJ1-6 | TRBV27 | CASRPGHNSPLHF | TGTGCCAGCCGACCGGGACACAATTCACCCCTCCACTTT
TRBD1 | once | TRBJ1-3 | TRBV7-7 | CASSPDRGIGNTIYF | TGTGCTAGCAGCCCTGACAGGGGAATTGGAAACACCATATATTTT
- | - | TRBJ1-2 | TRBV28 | CASWLYGYTF | TGTGCCAGCTGGCTCTATGGCTACACCTTC
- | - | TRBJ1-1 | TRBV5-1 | CASSLGEVNTEAFF | TGCGCCAGCAGCTTAGGAGAGGTGAACACTGAAGCTTTCTTT
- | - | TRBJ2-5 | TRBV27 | CASKTLGEQETQYF | TGTGCCAGCAAAACGCTAGGGGAACAAGAGACCCAGTACTTC
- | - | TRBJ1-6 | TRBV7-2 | CASSQSGLGAYNSPLHF | TGTGCCAGCAGCCAATCCGGACTCGGCGCCTATAATTCACCCCTCCACTTT
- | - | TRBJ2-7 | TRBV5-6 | CASSLVGPSYEQYF | TGTGCCAGCAGCTTGGTGGGACCCTCCTACGAGCAGTACTTC
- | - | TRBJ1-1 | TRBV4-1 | CASSQGPNIRGEEVPEAFF | TGCGCCAGCAGCCAAGGACCCAACATAAGGGGCGAAGAGGTCCCTGAAGCTTTCTTT
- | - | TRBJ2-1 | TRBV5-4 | CASSDWAGWARSSYNEQFF | TGTGCCAGCAGCGATTGGGCAGGGTGGGCCAGGAGCTCCTACAATGAGCAGTTCTTC
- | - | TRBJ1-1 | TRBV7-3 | CASSLMGGQVNTEAFF | TGTGCCAGCAGCTTAATGGGGGGCCAGGTGAACACTGAAGCTTTCTTT
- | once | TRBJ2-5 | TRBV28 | CASSPARGKETQYF | TGTGCCAGCAGTCCCGCCAGGGGAAAAGAGACCCAGTACTTC
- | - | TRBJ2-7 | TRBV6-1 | CASSEGPGPSYEQYF | TGTGCCAGCAGTGAAGGTCCGGGTCCTTCCTACGAGCAGTACTTC
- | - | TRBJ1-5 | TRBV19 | CASSPRVSNQPQHF | TGTGCCAGTAGTCCCAGGGTTAGCAATCAGCCCCAGCATTTT
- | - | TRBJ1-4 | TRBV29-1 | CSVQGGSTNEKLFF | TGCAGCGTTCAAGGAGGTTCCACTAATGAAAAACTGTTTTTT
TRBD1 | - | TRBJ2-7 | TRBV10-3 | CAISEGQGAYEQYF | TGTGCCATCAGTGAGGGACAGGGGGCTTACGAGCAGTACTTC
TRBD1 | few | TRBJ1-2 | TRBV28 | CAITGDREGYTF | TGTGCCATCACTGGGGACAGGGAAGGCTACACCTTC